This T cell receptor beta chain was documented in a study of T cells in localized non-small cell lung cancer. Overall study results and limits: Higher blood T cell density went with longer overall survival. A median of roughly 55 of the top 100 tumor clones appeared in adjacent lung, which was paired and uninvolved.

Germline CDR1 and CDR2: SGHNT and YENEEA. This CDR3 is 15 amino acids long. The V gene lost 5 bases and the J gene lost 0 bases, with 10 bases spanning the gap. Worth noting for this clone: What it binds is unknown.

The assay was immunoSEQ multiplex PCR, and TCRdb's table has in-frame clones only and misses some. Among under 1,500 clones listed, under 35% were seen once. The receptor was derived from a female donor of 60 years or more with stage I lung adenocarcinoma. Sequences were derived from normal lung tissue next to the tumor, sampled before any cancer treatment. The gene calls are TRBV11-3 and TRBJ2-2, with no clear D. The CDR3 coding sequence is TGTGCCAGCAGCCCGAGACGGTCGAACACCGGGGAGCTGTTTTTT. It is translated as CASSPRRSNTGELFF.